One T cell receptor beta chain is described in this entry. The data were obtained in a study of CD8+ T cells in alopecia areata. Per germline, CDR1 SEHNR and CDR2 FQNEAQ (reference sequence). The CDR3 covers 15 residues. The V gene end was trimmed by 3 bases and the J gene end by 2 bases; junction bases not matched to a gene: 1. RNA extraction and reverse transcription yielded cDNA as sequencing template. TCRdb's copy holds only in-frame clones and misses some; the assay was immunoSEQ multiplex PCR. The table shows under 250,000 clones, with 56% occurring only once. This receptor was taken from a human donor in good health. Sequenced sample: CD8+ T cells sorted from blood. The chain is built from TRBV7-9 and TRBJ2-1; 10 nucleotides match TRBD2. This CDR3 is CASSLSGGAYNEQFF. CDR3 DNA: TGTGCCAGCAGCTTGAGCGGGGGGGCCTACAATGAGCAGTTCTTC.